The source of this T cell receptor (beta chain) is a study of CD8+ T cells in alopecia areata. At the level of the study: Treated patients were dosed with oral tofacitinib, taking 5 to 10 mg twice daily.

A word on this clone: Its antigen remains unidentified.

Study conclusions and caveats: Relative to normal scalp, lesional scalp, especially alopecia totalis/universalis, showed higher clonality.

Researchers gathered lesional scalp punch biopsies and peripheral blood from patients with alopecia areata. The authors extracted RNA and reverse transcribed it into cDNA as the sequencing template. Repertoires were generated with immunoSEQ multiplex PCR, while TCRdb's copy carries only in-frame clones and drops some. The data show around 250,000 clones, with 67% seen just once and roughly 1.2% held by the top ten. The CDR3 is 14 residues long. V dropped 4 bases and J dropped 5; count of bases not matched to a gene: 5. Germline assignment: CDR1 SEHNR and CDR2 FQNEAQ (reference sequence). This clonotype was obtained from a human donor with alopecia areata. The sample was CD4+ T cells sorted from blood, taken at week 0. The V and J genes are TRBV7-9 and TRBJ2-7; 10 positions agree with TRBD1. CDR3 nucleotide sequence: TGTGCCAGCAGCTCCGGGACAGGGGACCACGAGCAGTACTTC. Translating gives CASSSGTGDHEQYF. Looking up the rest from reference TRBV7-9 and TRBJ2-7 gives the full variable domain: DTGVSQNPRHKITKRGQNVTFRCDPISEHNRLYWYRQTLGQGPEFLTYFQNEAQLEKSRLLSDRFSAERPKGSFSTLEIQRTEQGDSAMYLCASSSGTGDHEQYFGPGTRLTVT.